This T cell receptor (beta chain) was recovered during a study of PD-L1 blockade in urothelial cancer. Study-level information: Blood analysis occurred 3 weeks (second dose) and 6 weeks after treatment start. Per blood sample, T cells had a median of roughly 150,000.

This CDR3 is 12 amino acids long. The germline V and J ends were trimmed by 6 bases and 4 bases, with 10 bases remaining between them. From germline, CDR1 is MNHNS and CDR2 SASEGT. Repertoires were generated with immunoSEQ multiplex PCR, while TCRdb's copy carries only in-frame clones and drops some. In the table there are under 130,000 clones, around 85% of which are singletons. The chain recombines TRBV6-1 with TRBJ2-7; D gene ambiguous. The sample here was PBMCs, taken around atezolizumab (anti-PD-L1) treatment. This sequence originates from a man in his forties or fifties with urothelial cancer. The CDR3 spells CASRNVLYEQYF. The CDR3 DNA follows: TGTGCCAGCAGGAACGTACTATACGAGCAGTACTTC.